This TCR beta chain appears in the sequencing data of a study of control samples from healthy donors and cancer patients. Germline V lookup: CDR1 GTSNPN, CDR2 SVGIG (reference sequence). The CDR3 sequence is 13 residues long. Trimming at V came to 2 bases and at J to 7 bases, leaving 6 bases not matched to a gene. Assay: immunoSEQ multiplex PCR; the TCRdb copy retains only in-frame clones and omits some. The data hold 150,000 to 200,000 clones, with approximately 94% observed a single time. This chain links TRBV30 with TRBJ1-1, with 8 bases fitting TRBD1. The sample taken for sequencing was PBMCs. The source is a man between 60 and 75 years old with colorectal cancer. The CDR3 loop is CAWSLTGQGEAFF. The CDR3, as DNA: TGTGCCTGGAGTCTAACCGGACAGGGTGAAGCTTTCTTT. The full variable domain, its missing parts supplied by reference TRBV30 and TRBJ1-1, is SQTIHQWPATLVQPVGSPLSLECTVEGTSNPNLYWYRQAAGRGLQLLFYSVGIGQISSEVPQNLSASRPQDRQFILSSKKLLLSDSGFYLCAWSLTGQGEAFFGQGTRLTVV.